The entry below describes one TCR beta chain. This sample was taken from a study of OX40 agonist ivuxolimab in advanced cancers. About the research overall: An agonistic human IgG2 monoclonal antibody against OX40 (CD134) was given.

Samples of blood were obtained at baseline, on cycle 4 day 1, and on cycle 7 day 1. J was trimmed by 3 bases and V by 2 bases; bases with no gene match: 8. The CDR3 spans 16 residues. Germline V gives CDR1 SGHRS, CDR2 YFSETQ. Here immunoSEQ multiplex PCR was the method, and the copy in TCRdb shows in-frame clones only, minus some. The repertoire holds approximately 20,000 clones, with approximately 81% as singletons. The chain uses TRBV5-1 and TRBJ2-3, with TRBD1 matching over 8 bases. Here the sequenced sample was CD4+ or CD8+ T cells sorted from blood, taken in a trial of the OX40 agonist ivuxolimab. The TCR originated in an adult with an advanced solid tumor such as melanoma, head and neck, liver or kidney cancer. CDR3 coding DNA: TGCGCCAGCAGCTTCAGGGGGCGGGGAGTAACAGATACGCAGTATTTT. Translated, it gives CASSFRGRGVTDTQYF.